The 25 T cell receptor beta chains in this list originate from one sample, sequenced in a study of blood T cell repertoires in COVID-19. This table comes from immunoSEQ multiplex PCR, and its TCRdb copy is limited to in-frame clones, with some not included. Among approximately 220,000 clones, approximately 83% were seen once, and the ten largest hold 1.3%. The specimen sequenced was PBMCs or T cells enriched from blood (not recorded which). Receptors originate from a woman aged 40-49 years with acute COVID-19.

V is TRBV5-1 and J is TRBJ1-6; 8 bases map to TRBD1. Trimming cost V 4 bases and J 10 bases; bases outside gene matches: 7. From germline, CDR1 is SGHRS and CDR2 YFSETQ. This CDR3 region has 14 residues. CDR3 in DNA: TGCGCCAGCAGCAAGGACAGGGTAGGCTCACCCCTCCACTTT. Translating gives CASSKDRVGSPLHF.

V gene TRBV2 combines with J gene TRBJ1-5, with a possible D match to TRBD1 (6 bases). V lost 5 bases, J lost 0 bases, and 14 bases lay in between. Germline V gives CDR1 SNHLY, CDR2 FYNNEI. The CDR3 is made up of 16 amino acids. CDR3 nucleotides: TGTGCCAGCAGTTCACAGGGAGGGTATAGCAATCAGCCCCAGCATTTT. Amino acid sequence: CASSSQGGYSNQPQHF.

This clone has a count of ten or more. The chain has TRBV27 and TRBJ2-1; TRBD2 aligns across 7 bases. V shed 7 bases, J shed 4 bases, and the junction held 10 bases outside the gene matches. The CDR3 contains 15 residues. CDR1 MNHEY and CDR2 SMNVEV come from the germline V gene (reference sequence). The CDR3 loop reads CASTGSAGKYNEQFF. The CDR3 DNA reads TGTGCCAGCACCGGATCAGCGGGGAAATACAATGAGCAGTTCTTC.

The CDR3 loop is CASSEQGRNTEAFF. The CDR3 region has the DNA TGTGCCAGCTCAGAACAGGGGCGGAACACTGAAGCTTTCTTT. The chain combines TRBV18 with TRBJ1-1, with 7 nucleotides matching TRBD1. With V trimmed by 5 bases and J by 1 base, 4 bases remained unmatched. CDR1 KGHSH and CDR2 LQKENI come from the germline V gene. This CDR3 region has 14 residues.

CDR3 in DNA: TGTGCCAGCAGCTTAACAGGGGGCGGGCGTGGCTACACCTTC. Its protein is CASSLTGGGRGYTF. The chain uses TRBV7-3 and TRBJ1-2, with 7 positions matching TRBD1. The V and J ends lost 0 bases and 7 bases, in that order; junction bases with no gene match: 5. The CDR3 length is 14 residues. CDR1 and CDR2 from the germline V gene are SGHTA and FQGTGA.

This sequence joins TRBV12-5 and TRBJ2-2; D is uncertain. The CDR3 runs 12 residues. V lost 6 bases, J lost 2 bases, and 4 bases lay in between. The germline V gene has CDR1 LGHNT and CDR2 FRNRAP. As DNA, the CDR3 is TGTGCTAGTGGCCTAAACACCGGGGAGCTGTTTTTT. It is translated as CASGLNTGELFF.

To note about this clone: An end of the junction differs from the germline gene, which may be a read error. This chain connects TRBV24-1 to TRBJ2-2; possibly TRBD1 for D (5 bases). The CDR3 is 15 amino acids. Germline assignment: CDR1 KGHDR and CDR2 SFDVKD. CDR3 DNA: TGTGCCCCCAGAGTTGTAAGGGGTAACAGCGGGGAGCTGTTTTTT. Its protein is CAPRVVRGNSGELFF.

V and J are TRBV5-5 and TRBJ1-5; D gene ambiguous. The CDR3 extends over 14 amino acids. The V end was cut by 0 bases, the J end by 6 bases, with 10 bases between. Germline CDR1 and CDR2: SGHKS and YYEKEE (reference sequence). CDR3 region: CASSLDTAAQPQHF. For the CDR3, the DNA is TGTGCCAGCAGCTTGGACACAGCTGCTCAGCCCCAGCATTTT.

This rearrangement joins TRBV19 to TRBJ1-5, with D tentatively TRBD1 (6 bases). Germline V gene lookup returns CDR1 LNHDA and CDR2 SQIVND (reference sequence). V lost 2 bases and J lost 2, with 7 bases in between. The CDR3 loop spans 14 amino acids. The CDR3 bases are TGTGCCAGTAGTATATCAGGGGGCAATCAGCCCCAGCATTTT. This codes for CASSISGGNQPQHF.

The genes are TRBV21-1 and TRBJ2-5; TRBD1, the table's D call, was not compared with the DNA. TRBV21-1 is described as a pseudogene. The CDR3 loop spans 17 amino acids. The CDR3 DNA follows: TGTGCCAGCAGTGTCAGGGGAGTCCCAGGCCACTGTGAGACCCAGTACTTC. It yields the protein CASSVRGVPGHCETQYF.

The genes are TRBV28 and TRBJ2-1, with 12 bases lining up with TRBD2. This CDR3 contains 15 residues. The ends lost 2 bases at V and 15 bases at J; junction bases unmatched: 11. Germline V gene data show CDR1 as MDHEN and CDR2 as SYDVKM. The CDR3 nucleotides are TGTGCCAGCAGTTTACCGCTAGCGGGAGGGACGCGGATGTTCTTC. This sequence encodes CASSLPLAGGTRMFF.

The J gene is TRBJ2-6, the V gene TRBV4-2; possible D gene TRBD2, 6 bases. The CDR3 extends over 18 amino acids. V was clipped by 0 bases and J by 0 bases, with 12 bases between them. The germline V gene has CDR1 LGHNA and CDR2 YNFKEQ. This chain's CDR3 is CASSQDTAGGSGANVLTF. For the CDR3, the DNA is TGTGCCAGCAGCCAAGATACAGCCGGGGGCTCTGGGGCCAACGTCCTGACTTTC.

The J gene is TRBJ1-2, the V gene TRBV7-8; 9 bases are shared with TRBD1. The CDR3 length is 19 residues. Trimming took 0 bases from V and 3 from J; bases not matched to a gene: 14. Germline CDR1 is SGHVS and CDR2 is FQNEAQ. CDR3 bases: TGTGCCAGCAGCTTAGCTTACCGACAGGGGGAGAGAGGTGACTATGGCTACACCTTC. Its protein product is CASSLAYRQGERGDYGYTF.

In nucleotides, the CDR3 is TGTGCCAGCAGCCAAGATCGAGTCTCCATCTCTGGGCAGTACTTC. Translation gives CASSQDRVSISGQYF. The chain employs TRBV3-1 (or the pseudogene TRBV3-2) and TRBJ2-7; D not resolved. This CDR3 region has 15 residues. V was pared by 0 bases and J by 9 bases, with 18 bases between. The germline V gene encodes CDR1 LGHDT and CDR2 YNNKEL (reference sequence).

This rearrangement joins TRBV4-2 to TRBJ2-3; TRBD2 agrees at 8 bases. CDR3 length equals 17 residues. Germline V gene data show CDR1 as LGHNA and CDR2 as YNFKEQ. J was trimmed by 1 base and V by 0 bases; bases with no gene match: 6. CDR3 region: CASSQDVRGGRTDTQYF. The DNA of the CDR3 is TGTGCCAGCAGCCAAGATGTCCGGGGGGGCCGCACAGATACGCAGTATTTT.

This chain uses TRBV27 with TRBJ2-1, with TRBD1 matching over 7 bases. V lost 8 bases and J lost 5; bases outside the gene matches: 15. This CDR3 has 16 amino acids. Germline lookup yields CDR1 MNHEY and CDR2 SMNVEV (reference sequence). CDR3 loop: CASSLSSTGEHNEQFF. CDR3 nucleotides: TGTGCCAGCTCCTTAAGTAGTACAGGGGAACACAATGAGCAGTTCTTC.

This CDR3 reads CASTRTGEAFF. The CDR3 DNA is TGTGCCAGCACCCGGACAGGGGAAGCTTTCTTT. This chain uses TRBV7-9 with TRBJ1-1; 8 bases are a match to TRBD1. The CDR3 is 11 residues long. Germline loops: CDR1 SEHNR, CDR2 FQNEAQ (reference sequence). Trimming at V came to 7 bases and at J to 8 bases, leaving 3 bases not matched to a gene.

The chain combines TRBV7-3 with TRBJ1-5; no reliable D call. Trimming removed 2 bases from V and 5 bases from J, with 7 bases in between. CDR3 size: 13 residues. CDR1 is SGHTA, CDR2 FQGTGA, per germline. In DNA, the CDR3 is TGTGCCAGCAGCTTAGGTCAGGATCAGCCCCAGCATTTT. Translation: CASSLGQDQPQHF.

The chain links TRBV7-2 to TRBJ1-2, with 9 bases aligning to TRBD1. The CDR3 consists of 15 residues. Trimming cost V 4 bases and J 6 bases; bases outside gene matches: 9. The germline CDR1 and CDR2 sequences are SGHTA and FQGNSA. The CDR3 DNA reads as TGTGCCAGCAGCTGGAAACCGGGACAGGGTGATGGCTACACCTTC. It codes for CASSWKPGQGDGYTF.

In the case of this clone: Other DNA sequences in this sample translate to the same CDR3. This sequence joins TRBV9 and TRBJ1-2; possible D gene TRBD1, 6 bases. This CDR3 is 13 amino acids long. Germline CDR1 reads SGDLS; CDR2 reads YYNGEE. The V end was cut by 0 bases, the J end by 4 bases, with 7 bases between. CDR3 sequence: CASSVGGGYGYTF. The CDR3 nucleotides are TGTGCCAGCAGCGTAGGAGGGGGCTATGGCTACACCTTC.

V and J are TRBV15 and TRBJ2-2; 7 bases are shared with TRBD1. The germline CDR1 and CDR2 sequences are LNHNV and YYDKDF (reference sequence). CDR3 length equals 14 residues. V shed 3 bases and J 7 bases; nucleotides not matched to a gene: 5. As DNA, the CDR3 is TGTGCCACCAGCAGCTTCCAGGGGGACGGGGAGCTGTTTTTT. It yields the protein CATSSFQGDGELFF.

V usage is TRBV5-1 and J usage is TRBJ1-1; D uncertain. The CDR3 contains 14 residues. V was trimmed by 1 base and J by 6 bases, leaving 13 bases between them. Germline V gene lookup returns CDR1 SGHRS and CDR2 YFSETQ. This CDR3 reads CASSLPAREAEAFF. CDR3 DNA sequence: TGCGCCAGCAGCTTGCCGGCCCGAGAGGCTGAAGCTTTCTTT.

J is TRBJ2-3 and V is TRBV6-5; 8 positions match TRBD2. The CDR3 length is 15 residues. V trimming: 2 bases; J trimming: 3 bases; junction bases outside the gene matches: 4. Germline-derived CDR1 and CDR2 are MNHEY and SVGAGI. The CDR3 region is CASSYAGGGTDTQYF. CDR3 coding DNA: TGTGCCAGCAGTTACGCCGGGGGGGGGACAGATACGCAGTATTTT.

The J gene is TRBJ1-4, the V gene TRBV7-9, with D uncertain. CDR1 is SEHNR, CDR2 FQNEAQ, per germline (reference sequence). This CDR3 is 14 amino acids long. V lost 1 base and J 8 bases, leaving 11 bases between the germline ends. The CDR3 DNA reads as TGTGCCAGCAGCTTAGGGTCACCGGGAGAAAAACTGTTTTTT. This encodes CASSLGSPGEKLFF.

This clone was detected only once. This rearrangement joins TRBV2 to TRBJ2-7; D remains ambiguous. Trimming pared 4 bases from V and 2 bases from J, leaving 9 bases between. This CDR3 has 13 residues. CDR1 and CDR2 (germline): SNHLY, FYNNEI. CDR3 bases: TGTGCCAGCAGTGTATCCTCCGCCTACGAGCAGTACTTC. Translated, it gives CASSVSSAYEQYF. Combining the CDR3 with reference TRBV2 and TRBJ2-7 gives the whole variable domain EPEVTQTPSHQVTQMGQEVILRCVPISNHLYFYWYRQILGQKVEFLVSFYNNEISEKSEIFDDQFSVERPDGSNFTLKIRSTKLEDSAMYFCASSVSSAYEQYFGPGTRLTVT.